This T cell receptor beta chain emerged from a study of beta chain features in type 1 diabetes. General study findings and limits: Whether TCRB rearrangement is influenced by HLA type went unresolved here. VDJ junctions from type 1 diabetes patients carried fewer insertions and larger deletions. The study found that naive, central memory and Treg TCRB repertoires appeared more similar in patients than in healthy donors.

The purity of all sorted populations exceeded 98%. The length of the CDR3 is 18 residues. CDR1 is SGHVS and CDR2 is FQNEAQ in the germline V gene. Trimming left V 4 bases short and J 1 base short, with 23 bases between. Sequencing targeted expressed TCRB transcripts, as all isolated RNA had been reverse transcribed. The repertoire was sequenced with immunoSEQ multiplex PCR; TCRdb's copy has only in-frame clones and lacks some. The data show about 210,000 clones, roughly 10% seen once. This clone was recorded at least ten times. Its antigen is unidentified. V gene TRBV7-8 combines with J gene TRBJ2-7; D might be TRBD2 (5 bases). This clonotype originated in a man younger than 30 in good health. The source material was central memory CD4+ T cells from blood. CDR3: CASSSGPGGRTTSYEQYF. DNA for the CDR3: TGTGCCAGCAGCTCCGGCCCCGGAGGAAGGACGACTTCCTACGAGCAGTACTTC.